These 14 T cell receptor beta chains were sequenced from one sample in a study of T-cell memory formation after mild COVID-19 (dated by TCRdb to 2020 to 2022). The library was obtained by 5' RACE. Sequencing took place on an Illumina NovaSeq 6000. TCRdb redid the processing of the public reads, applying fastp at Q25 and MiXCR, and retained in-frame beta chains. Each entry is one CDR3 protein sequence, shown with its most common DNA and genes. The sample contains about 500,000 distinct CDR3 sequences, 20% of them found a single time. Around 12% of the sample rests with the top ten. The sequenced material came from PBMCs or a T cell subset sorted from them (not recorded which). These receptors were obtained from an adult woman who had mild COVID-19 (a few samples of this study predate the infection). The sample titles of this study are shuffled in the database, so cell type and time point are left out; the donor was told from shared clones.

The genes are TRBV5-1 and TRBJ2-1; D gene ambiguous. The V and J ends lost 0 bases and 7 bases respectively, with 8 bases between them. The CDR3 extends over 13 amino acids. The V gene's germline CDR1 is SGHRS and CDR2 YFSETQ. The CDR3 bases are TGCGCCAGCAGCTTGGCGGTTGAGAATGAGCAGTTCTTC. It specifies CASSLAVENEQFF.

The chain joins TRBV5-1 to TRBJ1-1, with no clear D. V shed 4 bases and J shed 4 bases, with 14 bases lying between them. From germline, CDR1 is SGHRS and CDR2 YFSETQ. The CDR3 sequence is 14 residues long. The CDR3 nucleotides are TGCGCCAGCAGCAGATCGAGCGTGCGCACTGAAGCTTTCTTT. It specifies CASSRSSVRTEAFF.

This clonotype was seen only a few times. The rearrangement uses TRBV4-1 and TRBJ2-2; the match to TRBD2 covers 8 bases. This CDR3 spans 16 amino acids. Germline V gene data show CDR1 as MGHRA and CDR2 as YSYEKL. The trim removed 5 bases at V and 4 bases at J, leaving 9 bases unmatched. The CDR3 nucleotides read TGCGCCAGCAGCACTCGAGCGGGGGTGTCCACCGGGGAGCTGTTTTTT. This translates into CASSTRAGVSTGELFF.

This chain joins TRBV6-1 and TRBJ2-2, with D hard to call. This CDR3 is 16 amino acids long. Germline CDR1 reads MNHNS; CDR2 reads SASEGT. The ends were cut back, 1 base at V and 6 bases at J, with 15 bases in the middle. The DNA of the CDR3 is TGTGCCAGCAGTGAAGGGGAATATCGGGCCGCCGGGGAGCTGTTTTTT. Protein sequence: CASSEGEYRAAGELFF.

V and J are TRBV6-5 and TRBJ1-2; D may be TRBD1 (5 bases). The length of the CDR3 is 15 residues. V was cut by 7 bases and J by 0 bases, with 15 bases left in between. Germline assignment: CDR1 MNHEY and CDR2 SVGAGI. The CDR3 DNA sequence: TGTGCCAGCAAGTGGCGGGACCGAACTAACTATGGCTACACCTTC. Translated: CASKWRDRTNYGYTF.

The rearrangement joins TRBV9 to TRBJ2-5; 9 bases agree with TRBD2. CDR1 and CDR2 from the germline V gene are SGDLS and YYNGEE. Trimming cost V 3 bases and J 5 bases; bases outside gene matches: 8. This CDR3 region has 15 residues. The CDR3 here is CASSGLAGQGETQYF. Written as DNA, the CDR3 is TGTGCCAGCAGCGGCCTAGCGGGGCAGGGGGAGACCCAGTACTTC.

This clonotype appeared a few times. The chain has TRBV5-1 and TRBJ1-1; possible D gene TRBD1, 6 bases. Germline CDR1 and CDR2: SGHRS and YFSETQ. The CDR3 has 15 amino acids. V lost 7 bases and J 4 bases, leaving 20 bases between the germline ends. CDR3: CASEPGTPGSTEAFF. The CDR3, as DNA: TGCGCCAGCGAACCCGGGACACCAGGTTCCACTGAAGCTTTCTTT.

The chain employs TRBV5-1 and TRBJ2-1; 8 positions match TRBD2. CDR3 size: 16 residues. Germline V lookup: CDR1 SGHRS, CDR2 YFSETQ. Trimming took 1 base from V and 8 from J; bases not matched to a gene: 11. The CDR3 loop is CASSLYAGGPSDEQFF. CDR3 bases: TGCGCCAGCAGCTTGTACGCGGGAGGCCCTTCCGATGAGCAGTTCTTC.

This clonotype was counted between two and nine times. The chain recombines TRBV5-6 with TRBJ2-1; no clear D gene. The CDR3 contains 14 residues. Germline V gene sequence: CDR1 SGHDT, CDR2 YYEEEE. Between the trimmed V and J ends, which lost 0 bases and 5 bases, there was a span of 9 bases. This CDR3 is CASSLGRRDNEQFF. In nucleotides, the CDR3 is TGTGCCAGCAGCTTGGGCAGGCGAGACAATGAGCAGTTCTTC.

A few counts support this clonotype. The chain employs TRBV6-5 and TRBJ2-3; the D is unclear. This CDR3 has 16 residues. The germline gives CDR1 MNHEY, CDR2 SVGAGI. The V gene lost 7 bases and the J gene lost 0 bases, with 17 bases spanning the gap. CDR3 loop: CASTPTRWVSTDTQYF. The DNA for the CDR3 is TGTGCCAGCACCCCGACCCGCTGGGTCAGCACAGATACGCAGTATTTT.

The chain carries TRBV29-1 and TRBJ2-1, with D hard to call. This CDR3 contains 12 residues. The V end was cut by 2 bases, the J end by 2 bases, with 4 bases between. In germline, CDR1 is SQVTM, CDR2 ANQGSEA. The CDR3 nucleotides read TGCAGCGTTGAACCAGCCTACAATGAGCAGTTCTTC. As protein: CSVEPAYNEQFF.

This clonotype came up a few times. V and J are TRBV29-1 and TRBJ2-6; TRBD1 aligns across 8 bases. Germline CDR1 reads SQVTM; CDR2 reads ANQGSEA. V was pared by 6 bases and J by 2 bases, with 6 bases of the junction left unmatched. The CDR3 loop spans 15 amino acids. The CDR3 bases are TGCAGCGTAGCTAGACAGGGGACTGGGGCCAACGTCCTGACTTTC. This sequence encodes CSVARQGTGANVLTF. The complete variable domain, with remaining parts taken from reference TRBV29-1 and TRBJ2-6, reads SAVISQKPSRDICQRGTSLTIQCQVDSQVTMMFWYRQQPGQSLTLIATANQGSEATYESGFVIDKFPISRPNLTFSTLTVSNMSPEDSSIYLCSVARQGTGANVLTFGAGSRLTVL.

This clonotype occurred a few times. The V call is TRBV3-1, the J call TRBJ2-1, with 9 bases aligning to TRBD2. CDR1 is LGHDT, CDR2 YNNKEL, per germline (reference sequence). V dropped 2 bases and J dropped 5; count of bases not matched to a gene: 7. This CDR3 is 16 amino acids long. CDR3 sequence (DNA): TGTGCCAGCAGCCAAACGCTAGCGGGATTTAACAATGAGCAGTTCTTC. This codes for CASSQTLAGFNNEQFF.

This clonotype was seen only once. This chain connects TRBV6-2 or TRBV6-3 to TRBJ2-1, with 12 bases matching TRBD2. The CDR3 length is 14 residues. CDR1 MNHEY and CDR2 SVGEGT come from the germline V gene. After removal of 6 bases from V and 8 bases from J, the junction contained 5 bases not matched to a gene. As DNA, the CDR3 is TGTGCCAGCAGATTGACTAGCGGGGGCTATGAGCAGTTCTTC. As protein: CASRLTSGGYEQFF.